This section outlines one T cell receptor (beta chain) sequence together with its context. Repertoires were generated with immunoSEQ multiplex PCR, while TCRdb's copy carries only in-frame clones and drops some. The data contain 180,000 or so clones, about 80% of them singletons. This record belongs to a study of blood T cell repertoires in COVID-19. Across the whole study: Sample material is recorded as cDNA or gDNA derived from T cells, B-cell-depleted T cells, or PBMCs.

V shed 4 bases, J shed 6 bases, and the junction held 7 bases outside the gene matches. Germline V lookup: CDR1 KGHSH, CDR2 LQKENI. This CDR3 is built from 14 residues. The receptor comes from a human donor with acute or convalescent COVID-19. The donor label of this sample is uncertain. This chain links TRBV18 with TRBJ1-2; 8 bases agree with TRBD1. Sequencing was carried out using peripheral blood. The CDR3 DNA is TGTGCCAGCTCACAGAATGACAGGGGCAATGGCTACACCTTC. This encodes CASSQNDRGNGYTF.